This T cell receptor (beta chain) was recorded in a study of blood T cell repertoires in COVID-19. About the study: Nucleic acid was either cDNA or gDNA, and it came from T cells, B-cell-depleted T cells, or PBMCs.

Trimming pared 2 bases from V and 1 base from J, leaving 14 bases between. This CDR3 comprises 16 residues. Germline V gene sequence: CDR1 SGHRS, CDR2 YFSETQ. Original analysis: Amplification of reference gene primers was used by the study to estimate nucleated cell counts. Using immunoSEQ multiplex PCR, the repertoire was profiled, and TCRdb retains in-frame clones only, with some absent. V and J calls and clone size are copied from that table; D and trimming were computed from the DNA. Of roughly 200,000 clones listed, 87% are singletons. Sequencing was done on a sample of peripheral blood. The chain links TRBV5-1 to TRBJ2-3; D might be TRBD2 (5 bases). This TCR derives from a woman aged 18-30 years who had recovered from COVID-19. CDR3 coding DNA: TGCGCCAGCAGCTTAGTTGTAGGGCGGGGCACAGATACGCAGTATTTT. Its translation is CASSLVVGRGTDTQYF.